Listed below are T cell receptor beta chains from one sample, sequenced in a study of T cell changes during pregnancy in multiple sclerosis. Sequencing used immunoSEQ multiplex PCR; TCRdb keeps in-frame clones, though not all of them. The sample includes 80,000 to 100,000 clones, approximately 93% of them seen just once. The sample was peripheral blood, taken after pregnancy. These receptors were obtained from a female donor with multiple sclerosis, enrolled in a pregnancy study. Each CDR3 is given with its conserved first and last residue. Fields, in order: V gene, D gene, CDR3 length, J gene, clone size, CDR3 protein, CDR3 DNA. D genes are given only for firm matches. Clone size appears in some rows only: once, few, many, or a class for an expanded clone.

V: TRBV5-1; D: .; length: 15; J: TRBJ2-2; size: .; CDR3: CASSFGGADTGELFF; DNA: TGCGCCAGCAGCTTTGGGGGGGCGGACACCGGGGAGCTGTTTTTT
V: TRBV19; D: .; length: 12; J: TRBJ1-2; size: .; CDR3: CASSTGALGYTF; DNA: TGTGCCAGTAGTACGGGAGCTCTCGGCTACACCTTC
V: TRBV13; D: TRBD2; length: 16; J: TRBJ2-1; size: .; CDR3: CASSAPTSVPHNEQFF; DNA: TGTGCCAGCAGCGCCCCTACTAGCGTTCCACACAATGAGCAGTTCTTC
V: TRBV6-6; D: .; length: 12; J: TRBJ1-1; size: .; CDR3: CATGRGATEAFF; DNA: TGTGCCACCGGGCGGGGGGCCACTGAAGCTTTCTTT
V: TRBV5-1; D: TRBD1; length: 13; J: TRBJ1-1; size: .; CDR3: CASSTGTVTEAFF; DNA: TGCGCCAGCAGCACGGGGACAGTCACTGAAGCTTTCTTT
V: TRBV5-6; D: .; length: 13; J: TRBJ2-1; size: .; CDR3: CASRVVAHNEQFF; DNA: TGTGCCAGCAGGGTCGTGGCTCACAATGAGCAGTTCTTC
V: TRBV5-1; D: .; length: 15; J: TRBJ1-4; size: .; CDR3: CASSLERWDSEKLFF; DNA: TGCGCCAGCAGCTTGGAGCGGTGGGATAGTGAAAAACTGTTTTTT
V: TRBV19; D: .; length: 16; J: TRBJ2-3; size: .; CDR3: CASRPGGVPLADTQYF; DNA: TGTGCCAGCCGCCCGGGCGGGGTCCCCCTTGCAGATACGCAGTATTTT
V: TRBV4-1; D: TRBD2; length: 21; J: TRBJ2-2; size: .; CDR3: CASSQEGGLAGGGGYTGELFF; DNA: TGCGCCAGCAGCCAAGAAGGAGGACTAGCGGGAGGAGGGGGCTACACCGGGGAGCTGTTTTTT
V: TRBV7-9; D: TRBD1; length: 16; J: TRBJ1-2; size: once; CDR3: CASSLADRASFYGYTF; DNA: TGTGCCAGCAGCTTAGCGGACAGGGCCAGTTTCTATGGCTACACCTTC
V: TRBV4-1; D: .; length: 14; J: TRBJ2-3; size: .; CDR3: CASSQVTPPDTQYF; DNA: TGCGCCAGCAGCCAGGTGACTCCCCCAGATACGCAGTATTTT
V: TRBV28; D: TRBD1; length: 13; J: TRBJ1-5; size: .; CDR3: CASSETGNQPQHF; DNA: TGTGCCAGCAGTGAGACAGGGAATCAGCCCCAGCATTTT
V: TRBV19; D: TRBD1; length: 15; J: TRBJ2-7; size: .; CDR3: CASSIGTGAPYEQYF; DNA: TGTGCCAGTAGTATTGGGACAGGGGCCCCCTACGAGCAGTACTTC
V: TRBV18; D: .; length: 13; J: TRBJ1-4; size: .; CDR3: CASSPRGPEKLFF; DNA: TGTGCCAGCTCACCACGGGGGCCTGAAAAACTGTTTTTT
V: TRBV2; D: TRBD2; length: 19; J: TRBJ2-1; size: .; CDR3: CATRQGRTASGRWGNEQFF; DNA: TGTGCCACCCGACAGGGGAGGACGGCTAGCGGGAGGTGGGGGAATGAGCAGTTCTTC
V: TRBV10-1; D: TRBD2; length: 17; J: TRBJ2-1; size: .; CDR3: CASSPAAGLAGANEQFF; DNA: TGCGCCAGCAGCCCAGCCGCCGGACTAGCGGGAGCAAATGAGCAGTTCTTC
V: TRBV28; D: TRBD1; length: 14; J: TRBJ1-5; size: .; CDR3: CASRMDRANQPQHF; DNA: TGTGCCAGCAGGATGGACAGGGCCAATCAGCCCCAGCATTTT
V: TRBV6-6; D: .; length: 16; J: TRBJ2-5; size: .; CDR3: CASSSKNRGGQETQYF; DNA: TGTGCCAGCAGCTCCAAGAACAGGGGGGGGCAAGAGACCCAGTACTTC
V: TRBV5-4; D: .; length: 15; J: TRBJ2-7; size: .; CDR3: CASSLEASSTYEQYF; DNA: TGTGCCAGCAGCTTGGAAGCGTCTAGTACCTACGAGCAGTACTTC
V: TRBV10-1; D: TRBD2; length: 15; J: TRBJ2-3; size: .; CDR3: CASSLSGISTDTQYF; DNA: TGCGCCAGCAGTCTTAGCGGGATTAGCACAGATACGCAGTATTTT
V: TRBV7-3; D: TRBD1; length: 16; J: TRBJ2-7; size: .; CDR3: CASSLNSRGTGGEQYF; DNA: TGTGCCAGCAGCTTAAATTCTAGGGGGACAGGCGGCGAGCAGTACTTC
V: TRBV19; D: .; length: 12; J: TRBJ1-2; size: .; CDR3: CASSPGNYGYTF; DNA: TGTGCCAGTAGTCCCGGGAACTATGGCTACACCTTC
V: TRBV25-1; D: .; length: 11; J: TRBJ2-7; size: medium-sized; CDR3: CASSDLGVPHF; DNA: TGTGCCAGCAGTGACCTAGGGGTCCCACACTTC
V: TRBV30; D: .; length: 15; J: TRBJ2-3; size: .; CDR3: CAWSVRAGSTDTQYF; DNA: TGTGCCTGGAGTGTACGGGCAGGGAGCACAGATACGCAGTATTTT
V: TRBV7-9; D: .; length: 13; J: TRBJ1-2; size: .; CDR3: CASTAGKNYGYTF; DNA: TGTGCCAGCACGGCAGGGAAGAACTATGGCTACACCTTC
V: TRBV5-1; D: TRBD1; length: 16; J: TRBJ1-5; size: .; CDR3: CASSLARTGVNQPQHF; DNA: TGCGCCAGCAGCTTGGCCAGGACAGGGGTCAATCAGCCCCAGCATTTT
V: TRBV4-1; D: TRBD2; length: 16; J: TRBJ2-1; size: .; CDR3: CASSQELGLDRNEQFF; DNA: TGCGCCAGCAGCCAAGAATTGGGACTAGATAGAAATGAGCAGTTCTTC
V: TRBV27; D: TRBD1; length: 13; J: TRBJ2-4; size: once; CDR3: CASSPRGRNIQYF; DNA: TGTGCCAGCAGTCCGAGGGGGCGGAACATTCAGTACTTC
V: TRBV11-1; D: .; length: 15; J: TRBJ1-1; size: .; CDR3: CASSLDRGGGTEAFF; DNA: TGTGCCAGCAGCTTAGATCGGGGAGGGGGTACTGAAGCTTTCTTT
V: TRBV5-1; D: .; length: 14; J: TRBJ2-7; size: .; CDR3: CASSLNRDPYEQYF; DNA: TGCGCCAGCAGCTTGAACAGGGACCCCTACGAGCAGTACTTC
V: TRBV5-1; D: .; length: 15; J: TRBJ2-7; size: .; CDR3: CASSSGAADTYEQYF; DNA: TGCGCCAGCAGTAGCGGTGCGGCAGACACCTACGAGCAGTACTTC
V: TRBV30; D: TRBD2; length: 16; J: TRBJ2-2; size: .; CDR3: CAWSRLAGLNTGELFF; DNA: TGTGCCTGGAGTAGACTAGCGGGATTAAACACCGGGGAGCTGTTTTTT
V: TRBV15; D: .; length: 15; J: TRBJ2-2; size: .; CDR3: CATSRGGANTGELFF; DNA: TGTGCCACCAGCAGAGGCGGGGCGAACACCGGGGAGCTGTTTTTT
V: TRBV28; D: TRBD1; length: 17; J: TRBJ2-7; size: .; CDR3: CASSSNPGTGGSYEQYF; DNA: TGTGCCAGCAGTTCCAATCCCGGGACAGGGGGTTCCTACGAGCAGTACTTC
V: TRBV5-1; D: TRBD1; length: 14; J: TRBJ2-7; size: .; CDR3: CASSLTGDNYEQYF; DNA: TGCGCCAGCAGCTTGACAGGGGACAACTACGAGCAGTACTTC
V: TRBV7-6; D: TRBD2; length: 15; J: TRBJ2-7; size: once; CDR3: CASSRGTSGTYEQYF; DNA: TGTGCCAGCAGCCGCGGGACTAGCGGGACCTACGAGCAGTACTTC
V: TRBV7-8; D: .; length: 14; J: TRBJ2-1; size: .; CDR3: CASSPSSTYNEQFF; DNA: TGTGCCAGCAGCCCCTCTAGCACCTACAATGAGCAGTTCTTC
V: TRBV7-6; D: TRBD2; length: 16; J: TRBJ2-7; size: .; CDR3: CASSQLAGERRGEQYF; DNA: TGTGCCAGCAGCCAATTAGCGGGAGAGCGTAGGGGCGAGCAGTACTTC
V: TRBV5-1; D: TRBD2; length: 14; J: TRBJ2-2; size: .; CDR3: CASSLVAGAGELFF; DNA: TGCGCCAGCAGCTTGGTAGCGGGAGCCGGGGAGCTGTTTTTT
V: TRBV4-3; D: TRBD1; length: 15; J: TRBJ2-5; size: .; CDR3: CASSPTGQGGETQYF; DNA: TGCGCCAGCAGCCCTACCGGACAGGGTGGGGAGACCCAGTACTTC
V: TRBV27; D: TRBD1; length: 15; J: TRBJ2-7; size: .; CDR3: CASSPGQGAFYEQYF; DNA: TGTGCCAGCAGTCCGGGACAGGGGGCGTTCTACGAGCAGTACTTC
V: TRBV30; D: TRBD1; length: 14; J: TRBJ1-2; size: .; CDR3: CAWIGQGTLYGYTF; DNA: TGTGCCTGGATAGGACAGGGGACCTTATATGGCTACACCTTC
V: TRBV7-2; D: TRBD1; length: 15; J: TRBJ2-2; size: once; CDR3: CASSSQGPNTGELFF; DNA: TGTGCCAGCAGCTCACAGGGGCCCAACACCGGGGAGCTGTTTTTT
V: TRBV2; D: .; length: 14; J: TRBJ1-2; size: .; CDR3: CASSEEGRNYGYTF; DNA: TGTGCCAGCAGTGAAGAAGGCAGGAACTATGGCTACACCTTC
V: TRBV19; D: .; length: 13; J: TRBJ2-1; size: .; CDR3: CASTISGHNEQFF; DNA: TGTGCCAGTACCATTAGCGGCCACAATGAGCAGTTCTTC
V: TRBV5-1; D: .; length: 17; J: TRBJ2-2; size: .; CDR3: CASRQPRGTVERGELFF; DNA: TGCGCCAGCAGACAACCACGCGGGACAGTGGAACGGGGGGAGCTGTTTTTT
V: TRBV27; D: .; length: 13; J: TRBJ1-4; size: .; CDR3: CASSLVTNEKLFF; DNA: TGTGCCAGCAGCCTAGTTACTAATGAAAAACTGTTTTTT
V: TRBV19; D: .; length: 15; J: TRBJ1-2; size: .; CDR3: CASSIGLGRIDGYTF; DNA: TGTGCCAGTAGTATAGGCCTAGGCAGAATCGATGGCTACACCTTC
V: TRBV18; D: .; length: 17; J: TRBJ1-1; size: .; CDR3: CASSPPQRSHLNGEAFF; DNA: TGTGCCAGCTCACCACCTCAACGGTCCCACTTGAACGGGGAAGCTTTCTTT
V: TRBV25-1; D: TRBD2; length: 14; J: TRBJ2-2; size: .; CDR3: CASRLAVNTGELFF; DNA: TGTGCCAGCCGACTAGCGGTGAACACCGGGGAGCTGTTTTTT
V: TRBV19; D: .; length: 14; J: TRBJ1-2; size: .; CDR3: CASSSRHWRFGYTF; DNA: TGTGCCAGTAGTTCTCGACACTGGAGGTTCGGCTACACCTTC
V: TRBV4-1; D: TRBD1; length: 16; J: TRBJ1-1; size: .; CDR3: CASSHPLRGSRTEAFF; DNA: TGCGCCAGCAGCCACCCCCTCAGGGGGAGTCGAACTGAAGCTTTCTTT
V: TRBV19; D: .; length: 14; J: TRBJ2-1; size: .; CDR3: CASRFGPPVTEQFF; DNA: TGTGCCAGCCGCTTTGGGCCACCGGTCACTGAGCAGTTCTTC
V: TRBV28; D: TRBD2; length: 16; J: TRBJ2-7; size: .; CDR3: CASSLYPAGGVDEQYF; DNA: TGTGCCAGCAGTTTATACCCAGCGGGAGGTGTCGACGAGCAGTACTTC
V: TRBV6-5; D: TRBD1; length: 14; J: TRBJ1-1; size: .; CDR3: CASSYGTGVAEAFF; DNA: TGTGCCAGCAGTTACGGGACAGGGGTGGCTGAAGCTTTCTTT
V: TRBV4-3; D: TRBD1; length: 15; J: TRBJ1-2; size: .; CDR3: CASSQGTGAYYGYTF; DNA: TGCGCCAGCAGCCAAGGAACAGGGGCATACTATGGCTACACCTTC
V: TRBV19; D: TRBD1; length: 15; J: TRBJ1-1; size: .; CDR3: CASSTTRGRWTEAFF; DNA: TGTGCCAGTAGTACGACCAGGGGGAGGTGGACTGAAGCTTTCTTT
V: TRBV6-6; D: .; length: 12; J: TRBJ1-5; size: .; CDR3: CASRPGDQPQHF; DNA: TGTGCCAGCAGACCAGGGGATCAGCCCCAGCATTTT
V: TRBV6-1; D: TRBD2; length: 16; J: TRBJ2-7; size: .; CDR3: CASSDGRRLAWSEQYF; DNA: TGTGCCAGCAGTGACGGACGACGACTAGCATGGAGCGAGCAGTACTTC